The clone carrying this T cell receptor beta chain has more than one count but fewer than ten. The patients chosen for sequencing had shown expansion of CD8+CD57+ cells (detected by flow cytometry). This sample was included in a study of CD8+CD57+ T cells in acquired aplastic anemia. Germline assignment: CDR1 SGHVS and CDR2 FQNEAQ. The CDR3 extends over 16 amino acids. The V gene lost 3 bases and the J gene lost 2 bases, with 15 bases spanning the gap. For CDR3 and TCR beta VDJ profiling, genomic DNA was the template used. MiXCR was run by TCRdb on the reads, yielding one entry per CDR3 protein. The table lists 450,000 to 550,000 distinct CDR3 sequences, 25% to 40% of them singletons.

The receptor was isolated from a human donor with aplastic anemia. Sequenced sample: sorted CD4+, CD8+, or CD8+CD57+ T cells (not recorded which) from PBMCs. This rearrangement joins TRBV7-8 to TRBJ2-3; the D gene is possibly TRBD2 (6 bases). CDR3 amino acids: CASSFFLREPTDTQYF. The DNA of the CDR3 is TGTGCCAGCAGCTTTTTCTTGCGGGAACCCACAGATACGCAGTATTTT.